This TCR beta chain was sequenced during a study of T-cell reconstitution after alpha-beta-depleted transplantation in children. CDR1 SGHTA and CDR2 FQGNSA come from the germline V gene. Trimming took 3 bases from V and 2 from J; bases not matched to a gene: 9. The CDR3 spans 16 residues. As it was prepared, the TCRbeta library received unique molecular identifiers. Using its own MiXCR run on the PCR reads, TCRdb lists one record per CDR3 protein. The data show around 500,000 distinct CDR3 sequences, with around 12% seen just once and 4.5% to 6% held by the top ten. This specimen consisted of PBMCs from the stem cell graft donor, obtained from the stem cell graft. This chain joins TRBV7-2 and TRBJ1-2; 7 nucleotides match TRBD1. The TCR comes from a human donor who donated a stem cell graft to a child with combined immunodeficiency. The CDR3 reads CASSFRRDRANYGYTF. CDR3 in DNA: TGTGCCAGCAGCTTTAGGAGAGACAGGGCCAACTATGGCTACACCTTC.